This T cell receptor beta chain is drawn from a study of OX40 agonist ivuxolimab in advanced cancers. Study as a whole: Treatment received earlier with anti-PD-1, anti-PD-L1 or anti-CTLA-4 agents was allowed, and around 40% had some.

The CDR3 spans 16 residues. CDR1 is SGHVS and CDR2 is FNYEAQ in the germline V gene. With 1 base removed from V and 0 bases from J, the gap between germline ends came to 10 bases. Some clones are missing from TCRdb's copy, which holds only in-frame ones; the method was immunoSEQ multiplex PCR. The repertoire holds 30,000 to 40,000 clones, with approximately 89% as singletons. The TCR comes from an adult with an advanced solid tumor such as melanoma, head and neck, liver or kidney cancer. The sequences come from CD4+ or CD8+ T cells sorted from blood, collected in a trial of the OX40 agonist ivuxolimab. The chain links TRBV7-6 to TRBJ2-1; D gene uncertain. CDR3 protein: CASSLVAGPSYNEQFF. As DNA, the CDR3 is TGTGCCAGCAGCTTAGTCGCAGGACCCTCCTACAATGAGCAGTTCTTC.